These T cell receptor beta chains were read from a single sample in a study of T cells in Graves' hyperthyroidism and ophthalmopathy. One entry per CDR3 protein, called by TCRdb with MiXCR from the multiplex PCR reads. The sample has around 240,000 distinct CDR3 sequences; about 15% are singletons. The sequenced sample consisted of blood. These receptors originate from a woman in her forties with Graves' hyperthyroidism that later progressed to Graves' ophthalmopathy. Each CDR3 is given with its conserved first and last residue. D genes are given only for firm matches. The listing skips clone size in some rows; elsewhere it reads once, few, many or a size class.

.	many	TRBJ2-7	TRBV27	TGTGCCAGCACCCTTATGGCGAGGCACGAGCAGTACTTC	CASTLMARHEQYF
.	many	TRBJ2-7	TRBV2	TGTGCCAGCAGTGTGGGTAGCTACGAGCAGTACTTC	CASSVGSYEQYF
TRBD1	.	TRBJ2-3	TRBV12-3/TRBV12-4	TGTGCCAGCAGTTTGTTAACGGACAGGGGTACGCAGTATTTT	CASSLLTDRGTQYF
.	many	TRBJ2-5	TRBV6-6	TGTGCCAGCAGTTACCAAGAGACCCAGTACTTC	CASSYQETQYF
TRBD2	many	TRBJ2-1	TRBV19	TGTGCCAGTAGTACCAGGACTAGCGGGAGGCCCTACAATGAGCAGTTCTTC	CASSTRTSGRPYNEQFF
.	many	TRBJ2-2	TRBV12-3/TRBV12-4	TGTGCCAGCAGTTTCTCTCCTAGTCCGAGCAACACCGGGGAGCTGTTTTTT	CASSFSPSPSNTGELFF
.	many	TRBJ2-7	TRBV11-2	TGTGCCAGCAGCCCCCACCCCTCCTACGAGCAGTACTTC	CASSPHPSYEQYF
.	many	TRBJ1-1	TRBV6-6	TGTGCCAGCAGTTACACCCGACAGGCATCTGAAGCTTTCTTT	CASSYTRQASEAFF
.	many	TRBJ2-5	TRBV3-1	TGTGCCATTCGCGGCGGTGGGGTTGAAGAGACCCAGTACTTC	CAIRGGGVEETQYF
TRBD2	many	TRBJ2-5	TRBV2	TGTGCCAGCAGTGGAGAACAGGCTAGCGGGAAGGAGACCCAGTACTTC	CASSGEQASGKETQYF
TRBD2	.	TRBJ2-7	TRBV27	TGTGCCAGCAGTTTCTTCCTAGCGGGAGCCGGTACTCACGAGCAGTACTTC	CASSFFLAGAGTHEQYF
TRBD2	.	TRBJ2-7	TRBV12-3/TRBV12-4	TGTGCCAGCAGTTTTTATACTAGCGGGAGCTACGAGCAGTACTTC	CASSFYTSGSYEQYF
.	few	TRBJ2-1	TRBV7-6	TGTGCCAGCAGCCCCGTCATGGGTGAGCAGTTCTTC	CASSPVMGEQFF
.	many	TRBJ2-5	TRBV5-5	TGTGCCAGCAGCTTGGTGTCTAGCCTAAACCAAGAGACCCAGTACTTC	CASSLVSSLNQETQYF
.	many	TRBJ2-5	TRBV18	TGTGCCAGCAGCCCCCAAGAGACCCAGTACTTC	CASSPQETQYF
TRBD2	many	TRBJ2-1	TRBV5-1	TGCGCCAGCAGCTTTGGGACTAGCGGGGCTCTTGAGCAGTTCTTC	CASSFGTSGALEQFF
.	many	TRBJ1-6	TRBV27	TGTGCCAGCAATCTCGGGGGGTCTAATTCACCCCTCCACTTT	CASNLGGSNSPLHF
.	many	TRBJ1-2	TRBV12-3/TRBV12-4	TGTGCCAGCAGTTTGGCCGGGACAGGCTACACCTTC	CASSLAGTGYTF
.	many	TRBJ2-7	TRBV4-1	TGCGCCAGCAGGGGGTGGGGGGGGGCCAGCTACGAGCAGTACTTC	CASRGWGGASYEQYF
.	many	TRBJ1-1	TRBV18	TGTGCCAGCTCTCTCGGGACGGGGAAGAACACTGAAGCTTTCTTT	CASSLGTGKNTEAFF
.	few	TRBJ1-1	TRBV5-1	TGCGCCAGCAGCTTGTGGGACCGCACGGGGACTGAAGCTTTCTTT	CASSLWDRTGTEAFF
TRBD2	many	TRBJ2-1	TRBV3-1	TGTGCCAGCAGCCACCTAGCGGGAGGATCCTACAATGAGCAGTTCTTC	CASSHLAGGSYNEQFF
.	many	TRBJ1-4	TRBV2	TGTGCCAGCAGTGGGTCAGGCCGCTTACGTAATGAAAAACTGTTTTTT	CASSGSGRLRNEKLFF
.	many	TRBJ1-5	TRBV27	TGTGCCAGCAGGCCTTTCCGGGACAGCAATCAGCCCCAGCATTTT	CASRPFRDSNQPQHF
TRBD1	.	TRBJ1-1	TRBV6-1	TGTGCCAGCAGCCACACCGGACAGCAGTCTCGATTCTACAAACAGGGGGAGATGACCACTGAAGCTTTCTTT	CASSHTGQQSRFYKQGEMTTEAFF
TRBD1	many	TRBJ2-1	TRBV20-1	TGCAGTGCCGCAGGGGGCCCCTACAATGAGCAGTTCTTC	CSAAGGPYNEQFF
TRBD1	many	TRBJ2-5	TRBV11-2	TGTGCCAGCAGCGCGGGACAGGGAGTAGAGACCCAGTACTTC	CASSAGQGVETQYF
.	.	TRBJ2-4	TRBV7-2	TGTGCCAGCAGCTATGGAGGGGGAGGGCAAGCAAACATTCAGTACTTC	CASSYGGGGQANIQYF
.	.	TRBJ2-7	TRBV28	TGTGCCAGCGTCGGGAGTCCCCTCTCCTACGAGCAGTACTTC	CASVGSPLSYEQYF
TRBD1	many	TRBJ2-2	TRBV11-2	TGTGCCAGCAGCAGGGACAGGGCTCCCACGGGGGACGGGGAGCTGTTTTTT	CASSRDRAPTGDGELFF
.	many	TRBJ1-5	TRBV28	TGTGCCAGCAAAGTACCCTTCTCCAGCCCAGGGACAAATCAGCCCCAGCATTTT	CASKVPFSSPGTNQPQHF
.	many	TRBJ2-7	TRBV27	TGTGCCAGCATGCGAAGGAGCTCCTACGAGCAGTACTTC	CASMRRSSYEQYF
TRBD2	many	TRBJ2-1	TRBV20-1	TGCAGTAAAGCGGGAGGGCTGGGCAATGAGCAGTTCTTC	CSKAGGLGNEQFF
.	many	TRBJ2-5	TRBV30	TGTGCCTGGAGTGTGTTTGGACCCCCATCCGCCCAGTACTTC	CAWSVFGPPSAQYF
.	.	TRBJ2-7	TRBV3-1	TGTGCCAGCAGCCAAGGCAGGGGGGTTTACGAGCAGTACTTC	CASSQGRGVYEQYF
TRBD1	many	TRBJ2-6	TRBV28	TGTGCCAGCAGTTTCCGGGACAGGGTTGTAAGTGGGGCCAACGTCCTGACTTTC	CASSFRDRVVSGANVLTF
.	once	TRBJ2-1	TRBV9	TGTGCCAGCAGCGTAGGAGGAGAACCCGATGAGCAGTTCTTC	CASSVGGEPDEQFF
.	many	TRBJ2-3	TRBV7-3	TGTGCCAGCTCGGCGGATTTGGCCCTTACGCAGTATTTT	CASSADLALTQYF
.	many	TRBJ1-2	TRBV3-1	TGTGCCAGCAGCCAAGGGACGGGTTACTATGGCTACACCTTC	CASSQGTGYYGYTF
TRBD2	.	TRBJ2-7	TRBV28	TGTGCCAGCAGTTCCACGAGACTAGCGGGAGTTCAACCCTACGAGCAGTACTTC	CASSSTRLAGVQPYEQYF
TRBD2	.	TRBJ2-3	TRBV27	TGTGCCAGCAGTTTATACCGTCAGCGGGAGGGCACAGATACGCAGTATTTT	CASSLYRQREGTDTQYF
.	many	TRBJ1-6	TRBV12-3/TRBV12-4	TGTGCCAGCAGTGTACCGGACAGAACTAATTCACCCCTCCACTTT	CASSVPDRTNSPLHF